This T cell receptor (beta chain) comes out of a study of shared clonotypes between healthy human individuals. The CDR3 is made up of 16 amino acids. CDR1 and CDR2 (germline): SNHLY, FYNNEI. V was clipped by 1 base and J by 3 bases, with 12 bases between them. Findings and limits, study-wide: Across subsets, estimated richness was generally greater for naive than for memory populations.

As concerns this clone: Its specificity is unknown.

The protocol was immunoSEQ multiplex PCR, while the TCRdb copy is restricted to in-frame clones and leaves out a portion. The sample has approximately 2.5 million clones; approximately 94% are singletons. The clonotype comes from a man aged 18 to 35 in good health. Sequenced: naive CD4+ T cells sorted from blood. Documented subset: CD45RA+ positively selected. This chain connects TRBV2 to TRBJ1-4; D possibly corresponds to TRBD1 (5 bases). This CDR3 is CASSEEGRAANEKLFF. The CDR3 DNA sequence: TGTGCCAGCAGTGAAGAGGGGAGGGCTGCTAATGAAAAACTGTTTTTT.